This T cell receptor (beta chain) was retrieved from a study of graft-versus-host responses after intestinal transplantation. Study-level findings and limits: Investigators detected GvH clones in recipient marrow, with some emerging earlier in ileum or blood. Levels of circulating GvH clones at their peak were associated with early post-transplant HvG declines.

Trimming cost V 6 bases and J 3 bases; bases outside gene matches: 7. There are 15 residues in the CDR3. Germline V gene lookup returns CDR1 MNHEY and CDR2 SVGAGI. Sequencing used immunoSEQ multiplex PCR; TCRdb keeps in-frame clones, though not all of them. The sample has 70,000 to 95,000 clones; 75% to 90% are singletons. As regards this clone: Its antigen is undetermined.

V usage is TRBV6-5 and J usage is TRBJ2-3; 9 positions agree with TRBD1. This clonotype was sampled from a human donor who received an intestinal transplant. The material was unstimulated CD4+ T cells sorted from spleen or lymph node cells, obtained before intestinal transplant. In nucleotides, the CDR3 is TGTGCCAGCAGAAAGACAGGGGGGTTGACAGATACGCAGTATTTT. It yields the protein CASRKTGGLTDTQYF.